This TCR beta chain was sequenced during a study of T cells in Graves' hyperthyroidism and ophthalmopathy. Broader study findings: Classification by a 13 V-J model distinguished ophthalmopathy from stable hyperthyroidism. In the blood, most expanded thyroid clonotypes above 0.001 appeared as well.

This clonotype was seen many times. Its antigen is not known. Among the patients, aged 18 to 65, hyperthyroidism was newly diagnosed and had lasted under 2 months. Uncontrolled infection, other autoimmune disease, pregnancy or lactation disqualified patients from enrolment. From RNA transcripts, TCR beta CDR3 regions were amplified. The study used the HTBI primer set for a first-round RT-PCR of the TCR CDR3. TCRdb re-called the multiplex PCR reads through MiXCR, storing one row per CDR3 protein. This table holds roughly 160,000 distinct CDR3 sequences, just under 9.5% found once. The sequence derives from a woman in her late teens or twenties with Graves' hyperthyroidism that later progressed to Graves' ophthalmopathy. Source material: blood.

The CDR3, as DNA: TGTGCCAGCAGTTCTACGCCGGCTGAAAAACTGTTTTTT. Translation gives CASSSTPAEKLFF. The V and J genes are TRBV6-2 or TRBV6-3 and TRBJ1-4; D is unclear. The germline CDR1 and CDR2 sequences are MNHEY and SVGEGT. Trimming took off 4 bases at V and 7 bases at J, with 10 bases between the two ends. The CDR3 sequence is 13 residues long.